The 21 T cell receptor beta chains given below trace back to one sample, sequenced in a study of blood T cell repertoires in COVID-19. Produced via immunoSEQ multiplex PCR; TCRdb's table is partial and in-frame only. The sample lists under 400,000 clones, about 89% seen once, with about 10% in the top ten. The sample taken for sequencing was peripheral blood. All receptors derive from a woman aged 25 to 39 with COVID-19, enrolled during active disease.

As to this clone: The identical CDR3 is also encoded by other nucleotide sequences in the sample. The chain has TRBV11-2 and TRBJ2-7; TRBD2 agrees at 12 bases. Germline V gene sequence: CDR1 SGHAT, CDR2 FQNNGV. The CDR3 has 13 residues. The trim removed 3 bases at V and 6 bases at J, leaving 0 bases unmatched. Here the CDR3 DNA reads TGTGCCAGCAGCTTGGGACTAGCGGGCGAGCAGTACTTC. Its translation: CASSLGLAGEQYF.

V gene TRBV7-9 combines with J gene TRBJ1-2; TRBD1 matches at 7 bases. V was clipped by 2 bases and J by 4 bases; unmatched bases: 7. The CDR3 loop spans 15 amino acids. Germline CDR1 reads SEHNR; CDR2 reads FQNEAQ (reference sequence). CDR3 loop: CASSLTHRGGYGYTF. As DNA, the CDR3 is TGTGCCAGCAGCTTAACCCACAGGGGCGGCTATGGCTACACCTTC.

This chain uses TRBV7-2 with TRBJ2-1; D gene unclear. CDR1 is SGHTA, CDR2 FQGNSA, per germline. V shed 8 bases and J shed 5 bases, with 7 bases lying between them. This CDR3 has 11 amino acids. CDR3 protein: CASFHNNEQFF. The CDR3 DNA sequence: TGTGCCAGCTTCCACAACAATGAGCAGTTCTTC.

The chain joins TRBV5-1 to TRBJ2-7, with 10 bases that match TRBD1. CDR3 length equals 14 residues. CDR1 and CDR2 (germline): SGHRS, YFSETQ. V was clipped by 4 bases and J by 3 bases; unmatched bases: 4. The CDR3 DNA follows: TGCGCCAGCAGCGCCGGACAGGGGGTCTACGAGCAGTACTTC. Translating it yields CASSAGQGVYEQYF.

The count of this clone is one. In DNA, the CDR3 is TGTGCCAGCAGTGAAGAGTCTAGCGGGAGGGGTGAGCAGTTCTTC. This sequence encodes CASSEESSGRGEQFF. The rearrangement joins TRBV2 to TRBJ2-1; 12 nucleotides line up with TRBD2. The CDR3 is made up of 15 amino acids. Germline V CDR1 and CDR2: SNHLY, FYNNEI. V was pared by 1 base and J by 9 bases, with 4 bases of the junction left unmatched.

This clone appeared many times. The CDR3 bases are TGTGCCAGCAGCTTTCGGGGGGGAGGCACTGAAGCTTTCTTT. Residues: CASSFRGGGTEAFF. V and J are TRBV7-6 and TRBJ1-1, with TRBD1 as a possible D gene (5 bases). Germline V gives CDR1 SGHVS, CDR2 FNYEAQ. The germline V and J ends were trimmed by 3 bases and 4 bases, with 12 bases remaining between them. The CDR3 spans 14 residues.

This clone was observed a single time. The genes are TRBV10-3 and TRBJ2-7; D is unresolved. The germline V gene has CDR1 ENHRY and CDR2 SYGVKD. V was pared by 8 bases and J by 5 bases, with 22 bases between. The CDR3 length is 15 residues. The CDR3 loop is CAIEMRPPPLDEQYF. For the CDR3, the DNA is TGTGCCATCGAGATGAGGCCTCCCCCTCTCGACGAGCAGTACTTC.

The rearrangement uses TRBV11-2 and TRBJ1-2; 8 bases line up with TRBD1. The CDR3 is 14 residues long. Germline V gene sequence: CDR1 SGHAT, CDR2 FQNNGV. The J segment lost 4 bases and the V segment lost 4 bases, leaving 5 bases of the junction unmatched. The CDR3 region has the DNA TGTGCCAGCAGCTCAGGACAGGGATCCTATGGCTACACCTTC. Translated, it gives CASSSGQGSYGYTF.

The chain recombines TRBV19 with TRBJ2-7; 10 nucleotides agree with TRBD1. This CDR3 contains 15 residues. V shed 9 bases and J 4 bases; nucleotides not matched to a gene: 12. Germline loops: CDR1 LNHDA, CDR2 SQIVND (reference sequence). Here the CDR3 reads CASGTGANALYEQYF. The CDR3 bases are TGTGCCAGCGGGACAGGGGCTAATGCATTGTACGAGCAGTACTTC. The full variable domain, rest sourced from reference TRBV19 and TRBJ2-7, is DGGITQSPKYLFRKEGQNVTLSCEQNLNHDAMYWYRQDPGQGLRLIYYSQIVNDFQKGDIAEGYSVSREKKESFPLTVTSAQKNPTAFYLCASGTGANALYEQYFGPGTRLTVT.

Written as DNA, the CDR3 is TGTGCCTGGAGTGTACTAGGGGGACTAGCGGGATCAGGTATCGGGGAGCTGTTTTTT. Encoded protein: CAWSVLGGLAGSGIGELFF. The chain carries TRBV30 and TRBJ2-2, with TRBD2 matching over 13 bases. The J segment lost 7 bases and the V segment lost 0 bases, leaving 14 bases of the junction unmatched. The CDR3 length is 19 residues. Germline V gene sequence: CDR1 GTSNPN, CDR2 SVGIG (reference sequence).

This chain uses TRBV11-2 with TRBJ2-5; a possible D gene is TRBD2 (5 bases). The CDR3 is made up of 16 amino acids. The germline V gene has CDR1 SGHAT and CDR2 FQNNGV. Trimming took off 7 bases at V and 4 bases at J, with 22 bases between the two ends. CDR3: CASNRFLRDWGETQYF. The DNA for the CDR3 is TGTGCCAGCAATCGGTTCTTGAGGGATTGGGGAGAGACCCAGTACTTC.

The CDR3 coding sequence is TGTGCCAGCAGCGTAGCTGGCCTAGCGGCTAGCACAGATACGCAGTATTTT. The encoded protein is CASSVAGLAASTDTQYF. The chain combines TRBV9 with TRBJ2-3; 7 bases are a match to TRBD2. This CDR3 is 17 amino acids long. CDR1 and CDR2 from the germline V gene are SGDLS and YYNGEE. Trimming cost V 0 bases and J 0 bases; bases outside gene matches: 7.

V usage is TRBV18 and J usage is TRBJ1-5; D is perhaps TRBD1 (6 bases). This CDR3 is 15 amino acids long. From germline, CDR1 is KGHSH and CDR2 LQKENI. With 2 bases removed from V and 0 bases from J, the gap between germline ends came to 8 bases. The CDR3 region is CASSPTGNSNQPQHF. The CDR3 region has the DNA TGTGCCAGCTCACCAACAGGGAATAGCAATCAGCCCCAGCATTTT.

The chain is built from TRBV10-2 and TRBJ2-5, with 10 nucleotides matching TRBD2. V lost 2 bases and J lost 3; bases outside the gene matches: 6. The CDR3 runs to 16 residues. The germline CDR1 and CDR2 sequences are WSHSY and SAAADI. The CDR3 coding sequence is TGCGCCAGCAGTGAGACTGGACTAGCGGATAAAGAGACCCAGTACTTC. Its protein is CASSETGLADKETQYF.

The DNA for the CDR3 is TGTGCCAGCTCACCTAACAGGGGCGAGAATGAAAAACTGTTTTTT. It translates to CASSPNRGENEKLFF. The gene calls are TRBV18 and TRBJ1-4; 7 nucleotides align to TRBD1. The ends lost 3 bases at V and 5 bases at J; junction bases unmatched: 6. Germline V CDR1 and CDR2: KGHSH, LQKENI. The CDR3 loop spans 15 amino acids.

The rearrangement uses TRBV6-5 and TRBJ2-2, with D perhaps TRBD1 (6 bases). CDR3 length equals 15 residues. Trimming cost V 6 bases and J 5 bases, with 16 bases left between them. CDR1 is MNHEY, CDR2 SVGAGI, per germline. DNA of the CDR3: TGTGCCAGCAGGGACGGACAGAGCAGTACCGGGGAGCTGTTTTTT. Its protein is CASRDGQSSTGELFF.

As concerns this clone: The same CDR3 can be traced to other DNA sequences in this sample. The CDR3: CASSLGTSGTGELFF. The CDR3 nucleotides read TGCGCCAGCAGCCTCGGGACTAGTGGGACCGGGGAGCTGTTTTTT. V gene TRBV5-1 combines with J gene TRBJ2-2; 8 bases fit TRBD2. With 4 bases clipped from V and 5 bases from J, the junction kept 7 bases outside the gene matches. The CDR3 contains 15 residues. Germline V gene sequence: CDR1 SGHRS, CDR2 YFSETQ.

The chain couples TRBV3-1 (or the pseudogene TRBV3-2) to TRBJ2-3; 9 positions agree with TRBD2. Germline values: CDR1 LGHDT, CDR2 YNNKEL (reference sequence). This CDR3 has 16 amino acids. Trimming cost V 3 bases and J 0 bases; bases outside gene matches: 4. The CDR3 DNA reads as TGTGCCAGCAGCCAGGCCACTAGCGGGAGCACAGATACGCAGTATTTT. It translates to CASSQATSGSTDTQYF.

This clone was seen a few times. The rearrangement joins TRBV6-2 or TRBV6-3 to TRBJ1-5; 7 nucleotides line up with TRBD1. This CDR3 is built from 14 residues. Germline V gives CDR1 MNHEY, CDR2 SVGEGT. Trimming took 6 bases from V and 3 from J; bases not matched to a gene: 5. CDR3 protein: CASSSGQFNQPQHF. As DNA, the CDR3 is TGTGCCAGCAGCTCGGGACAGTTCAATCAGCCCCAGCATTTT.

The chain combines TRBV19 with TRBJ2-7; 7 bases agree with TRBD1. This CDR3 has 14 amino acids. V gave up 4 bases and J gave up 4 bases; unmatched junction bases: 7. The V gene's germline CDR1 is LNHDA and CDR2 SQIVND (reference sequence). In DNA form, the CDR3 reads TGTGCCAGTAGTACCCGGACAGGAACGTACGAGCAGTACTTC. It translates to CASSTRTGTYEQYF. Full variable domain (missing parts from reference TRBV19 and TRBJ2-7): DGGITQSPKYLFRKEGQNVTLSCEQNLNHDAMYWYRQDPGQGLRLIYYSQIVNDFQKGDIAEGYSVSREKKESFPLTVTSAQKNPTAFYLCASSTRTGTYEQYFGPGTRLTVT.

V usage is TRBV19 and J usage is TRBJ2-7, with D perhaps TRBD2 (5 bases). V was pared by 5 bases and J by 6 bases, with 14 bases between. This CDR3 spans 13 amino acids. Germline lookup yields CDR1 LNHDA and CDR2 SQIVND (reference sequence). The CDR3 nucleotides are TGTGCCAGTAGTCCGGACTCCTCCCCCGAGCAGTACTTC. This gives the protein CASSPDSSPEQYF.